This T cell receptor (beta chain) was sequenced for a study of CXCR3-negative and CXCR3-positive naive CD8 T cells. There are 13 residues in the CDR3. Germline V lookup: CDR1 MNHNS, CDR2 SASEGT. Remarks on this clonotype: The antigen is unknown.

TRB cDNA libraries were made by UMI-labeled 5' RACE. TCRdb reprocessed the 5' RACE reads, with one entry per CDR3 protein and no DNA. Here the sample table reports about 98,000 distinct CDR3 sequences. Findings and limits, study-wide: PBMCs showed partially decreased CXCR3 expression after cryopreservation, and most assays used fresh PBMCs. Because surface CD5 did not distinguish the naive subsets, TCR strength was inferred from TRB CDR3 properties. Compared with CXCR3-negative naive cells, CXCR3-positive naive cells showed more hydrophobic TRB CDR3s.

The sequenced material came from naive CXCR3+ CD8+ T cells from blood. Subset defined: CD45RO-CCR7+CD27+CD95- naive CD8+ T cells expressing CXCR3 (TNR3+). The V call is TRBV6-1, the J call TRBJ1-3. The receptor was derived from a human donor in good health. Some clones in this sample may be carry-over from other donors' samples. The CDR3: CATFWTHENTIYF.